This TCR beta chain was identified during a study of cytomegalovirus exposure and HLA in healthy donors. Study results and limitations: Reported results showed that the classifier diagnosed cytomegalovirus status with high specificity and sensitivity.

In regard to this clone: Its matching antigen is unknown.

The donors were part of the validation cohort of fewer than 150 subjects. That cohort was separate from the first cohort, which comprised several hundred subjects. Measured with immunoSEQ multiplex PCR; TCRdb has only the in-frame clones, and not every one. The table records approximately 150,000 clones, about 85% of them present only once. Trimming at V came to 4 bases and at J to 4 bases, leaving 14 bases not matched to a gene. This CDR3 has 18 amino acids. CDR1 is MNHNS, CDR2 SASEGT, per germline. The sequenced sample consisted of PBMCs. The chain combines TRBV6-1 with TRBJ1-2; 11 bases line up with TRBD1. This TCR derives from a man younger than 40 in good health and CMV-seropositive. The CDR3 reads CASSGTGGFRGGFYGYTF. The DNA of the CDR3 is TGTGCCAGCAGTGGGACAGGGGGCTTCCGCGGGGGTTTCTATGGCTACACCTTC.